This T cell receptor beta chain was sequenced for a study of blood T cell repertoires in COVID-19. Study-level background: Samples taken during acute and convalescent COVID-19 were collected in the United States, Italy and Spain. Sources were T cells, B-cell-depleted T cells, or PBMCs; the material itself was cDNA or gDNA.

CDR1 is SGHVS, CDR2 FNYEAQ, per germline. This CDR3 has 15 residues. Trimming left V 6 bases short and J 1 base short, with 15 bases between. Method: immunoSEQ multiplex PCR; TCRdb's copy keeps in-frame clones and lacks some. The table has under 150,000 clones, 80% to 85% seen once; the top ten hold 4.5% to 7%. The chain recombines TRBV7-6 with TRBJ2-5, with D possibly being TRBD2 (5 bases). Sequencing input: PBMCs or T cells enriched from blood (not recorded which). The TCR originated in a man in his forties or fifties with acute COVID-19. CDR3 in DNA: TGTGCCAGCAGTTCGGAGGCGGGCCGCCAAGAGACCCAGTACTTC. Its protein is CASSSEAGRQETQYF.